The 9 T cell receptor beta chains listed next were all sequenced from one sample in a study of T cell responses to AZD1222 COVID-19 vaccine. Here immunoSEQ multiplex PCR was the method, and the copy in TCRdb shows in-frame clones only, minus some. The sample contains around 100,000 clones, about 85% of which appear only once. The sample in question was peripheral blood, obtained 28 days after the second AZD1222 dose. The receptors shown here come from an adult who received the AZD1222 COVID-19 vaccine.

The rearrangement joins TRBV5-4 to TRBJ1-1, with a tentative D call TRBD1 (5 bases). CDR3 length: 13 amino acids. V gave up 1 base and J gave up 4 bases, with 8 bases separating them. CDR1 is SGHNT and CDR2 is YYREEE in the germline V gene (reference sequence). As DNA, the CDR3 is TGTGCCAGCAGCTTGAAAGGGGCCACTGAAGCTTTCTTT. Residues: CASSLKGATEAFF.

V and J are TRBV6-1 and TRBJ1-6, with 8 nucleotides matching TRBD1. This CDR3 is built from 18 residues. Germline V lookup: CDR1 MNHNS, CDR2 SASEGT. The junction had 7 bases not matched to a gene; V was cut back by 3 bases and J by 0 bases. This CDR3 reads CASSDLRQGSSYNSPLHF. The CDR3 DNA is TGTGCCAGCAGTGATTTACGACAGGGGAGCTCCTATAATTCACCCCTCCACTTT.

V is TRBV18 and J is TRBJ1-5, with 7 positions matching TRBD1. Germline lookup yields CDR1 KGHSH and CDR2 LQKENI. The CDR3 length is 16 residues. Losses at the gene ends were 2 bases for V and 5 bases for J; bases not matched to a gene: 9. For the CDR3, the DNA is TGTGCCAGCTCACCAGAGTCGACAGGGACATATCAGCCCCAGCATTTT. This codes for CASSPESTGTYQPQHF. Filled out from reference TRBV18 and TRBJ1-5, the complete variable domain reads NAGVMQNPRHLVRRRGQEARLRCSPMKGHSHVYWYRQLPEEGLKFMVYLQKENIIDESGMPKERFSAEFPKEGPSILRIQQVVRGDSAAYFCASSPESTGTYQPQHFGDGTRLSIL.

The chain combines TRBV24-1 with TRBJ2-7; the match to TRBD2 covers 8 bases. In germline, CDR1 is KGHDR, CDR2 SFDVKD. This CDR3 contains 14 residues. Trimming at V came to 3 bases and at J to 3 bases, leaving 3 bases not matched to a gene. This CDR3 is CATSDDREGYEQYF. The CDR3 DNA follows: TGTGCCACCAGTGATGACCGGGAGGGCTACGAGCAGTACTTC.

The J gene is TRBJ1-5, the V gene TRBV7-8; D call uncertain. The V and J ends lost 4 bases and 0 bases respectively, with 7 bases between them. Germline CDR1 SGHVS, CDR2 FQNEAQ. This CDR3 is 14 amino acids long. DNA of the CDR3: TGTGCCAGCAGCTCCCTGAATAGCAATCAGCCCCAGCATTTT. Translated, it gives CASSSLNSNQPQHF.

The rearrangement links TRBV5-4 to TRBJ2-1; TRBD2 aligns across 7 bases. The junction had 13 bases not matched to a gene; V was cut back by 4 bases and J by 0 bases. CDR3 length equals 18 residues. Per germline, CDR1 SGHNT and CDR2 YYREEE (reference sequence). DNA for the CDR3: TGTGCCAGCAGCGCAGGGACTATAGGGCCCGCCTCCTACAATGAGCAGTTCTTC. It is translated as CASSAGTIGPASYNEQFF.

This sequence joins TRBV19 and TRBJ1-4; 9 bases are a match to TRBD1. This CDR3 comprises 14 residues. The germline gives CDR1 LNHDA, CDR2 SQIVND (reference sequence). The junction had 7 bases not matched to a gene; V was cut back by 8 bases and J by 6 bases. CDR3 loop: CASSYRGRDEKLFF. DNA of the CDR3: TGTGCCAGTTCCTACAGGGGGCGAGATGAAAAACTGTTTTTT.

V usage is TRBV4-2 and J usage is TRBJ1-1; unclear D gene. Germline V lookup: CDR1 LGHNA, CDR2 YNFKEQ. The CDR3 is 14 residues long. Trimming took off 1 base at V and 0 bases at J, with 6 bases between the two ends. The chain's CDR3 is CASSQGTLNTEAFF. In DNA, the CDR3 is TGTGCCAGCAGCCAAGGTACGTTGAACACTGAAGCTTTCTTT.

Here the CDR3 DNA reads TGTGCCAGCAGCGTAGAGGGAGCAGGTACAGATACGCAGTATTTT. Protein: CASSVEGAGTDTQYF. The J gene is TRBJ2-3, the V gene TRBV9; tentatively, D is TRBD2 (5 bases). CDR3 size: 15 residues. The germline CDR1 and CDR2 sequences are SGDLS and YYNGEE. The V and J ends lost 0 bases and 3 bases respectively, with 11 bases between them.